This TCR beta chain is drawn from a study of early stage breast cancer tumors. At the level of the study: ER+/PR+/HER2- status applied to about 70% of the 16 invasive breast tumors. Study observations and caveats: Tumor and normal breast were distinguished via blood comparison in about 90% of the 16 patients. Enriched TCRB sequences shared across patients were mostly commonly generated sequences.

This CDR3 is 14 amino acids long. V lost 8 bases and J lost 4; bases outside the gene matches: 9. Per the germline V gene, CDR1 is ENHRY and CDR2 is SYGVKD. Of note for this clone: What it binds is not known.

Each sample had two DNA replicates, around 0.53 ug blood or 1.5 ug tissue. Generated by immunoSEQ multiplex PCR, the TCRdb table keeps only in-frame clones and is missing some. The sample carries over 45,000 clones, 65% to 90% recorded once. Sequenced sample: blood. The chain couples TRBV10-3 to TRBJ1-1, with 8 bases aligning to TRBD1. This receptor was identified in a person aged 45 to 59 with breast cancer. The CDR3 here is CAIDGGQGSTEAFF. The CDR3 nucleotides are TGTGCCATCGATGGCGGACAGGGAAGCACTGAAGCTTTCTTT.